This TCR beta chain was captured in a study of blood T cell repertoires in COVID-19 (dated by TCRdb to the early 2020s). Turning to the overall study: Samples from collaborators originated in the United States, Italy and Spain and spanned both the acute and convalescent phases of COVID-19. The prospective study material was composed of cDNA or gDNA derived from T cells, B-cell-depleted T cells, or PBMCs. Subjects who had been exposed to COVID-19, were actively infected with it, or had recovered from it provided the deeply sampled blood TCRbeta repertoires that made up the dataset. A freely available public database, intended as a resource for researchers studying the immune response to SARS-CoV-2, is where the repertoires were released. Samples came from the ongoing ImmuneRACE study (first 160 participants) plus 1,254 subjects from 6 global collaborators. Nearly every sample came with metadata listing a de-identified subject ID, COVID-19 status, age in years and sex. HLA class I and class II types, where available, came from metadata supplied by the sample provider rather than from assay-based typing.

Collaborating institutions collected whole blood in K2EDTA tubes following their own protocols. Collaborator samples were shipped for TCRbeta analysis as frozen whole blood, isolated PBMCs, or DNA extracted from either sample type. Summary of the overall study and its limitations: The amount of clinical and demographic metadata varied by source and participant and was provided uncurated.

The germline V gene encodes CDR1 SEHNR and CDR2 FQNEAQ (reference sequence). Trimming takes 2 bases from V and 0 bases from J, and the germline ends sit 7 bases apart. Including cysteine and phenylalanine, the CDR3 has 14 amino acids. Only the CDR3 DNA stays, 42 bases, in frame from base 1. With regard to this clone: Its antigen is currently not known. No much larger clonotype is one base removed from it; base qualities were not supplied.

TCRbeta CDR3 regions were amplified from genomic DNA using the immunoSEQ Assay, a bias-controlled multiplex PCR. The paper's processing steps were these. The number of nucleated cells in each sample was estimated by amplification of reference gene primers within the assay. To quantify the absolute abundance of each unique TCRbeta CDR3 rearrangement, sequence reads were collapsed and filtered. For each sample, productive Simpson clonality was calculated as the square root of Simpson's diversity index across productive rearrangements. TCRdb stores this immuneACCESS table with in-frame sequences only. Part of the clones is absent; in the studies checked, under half of the shortfall reflects unresolved V genes, and no reason is known for the rest. The DNA gave D and trimming, while V, J and clone size come from that table. Here the sample has 170,000 or so clones; roughly 90% occur a single time. Approximately 0.5% of the sample lies in the top ten.

The sequence derives from a man aged 50 to 59 with acute or convalescent COVID-19. Sequencing was done on a sample of peripheral blood. The chain links TRBV7-9 with TRBJ2-5, with no D gene named confidently. The DNA sequence is given as TGTGCCAGCAGCTTATACGGGTACCAAGAGACCCAGTACTTC. This is translated as CASSLYGYQETQYF.